Included here is one TCR beta chain sequence, with context. Its antigen remains undetermined. Base qualities are not recorded, but no much larger clone differs from it by a single base. This record comes from a study of T-cell memory formation after mild COVID-19 (dated by TCRdb to the early 2020s). For the wider study: TCR sequence clusters from the two donors were largely donor specific. T-cell clones expanding and contracting after mild COVID-19 in a couple of donors were tracked by longitudinal TCRalpha and TCRbeta repertoire sequencing. Two young, previously healthy adult volunteers made up the cohort, one male and one female.

This sample was sequenced with an Illumina NovaSeq 6000. TCRalpha and TCRbeta cDNA libraries were built by 5'RACE with constant-segment primers, adding sample barcodes and unique molecular identifiers. RNA was extracted from every sample with Trizol reagent. The libraries were amplified in two PCR steps, and the second step added a second sample barcode and Illumina TruSeq adapters. The libraries were sequenced on an Illumina NovaSeq using 2 x 150 bp paired-end reads. As for how the authors treated the data: The reads were demultiplexed and collapsed into UMI-guided consensus sequences using migec v1.2.7. Using mixcr v2.1.11, the UMI consensuses were aligned to TRA and TRB V and J templates and assembled into clonotypes. Clonotypes were classified as expanded or contracted when called significant by both edgeR and NoisET, with noise models trained on biological replicates. edgeR calls used a false discovery rate-adjusted p below 0.01 and a log2 fold-change threshold of 1. As an exploratory analysis of dynamics, PCA with hierarchical clustering was applied to max-normalized trajectories of the 1000 most abundant clonotypes. The CD4 or CD8 phenotype of responding clones was assigned using the separately sequenced CD4+ and CD8+ repertoires. TCRdb redid the processing of the public reads, applying fastp at Q25 and MiXCR, and retained in-frame beta chains. Duplicate CDR3 protein sequences are folded into a single record with the most common DNA and genes. The V and J calls shown here were made by TCRdb, not taken from the authors' results. This sample is represented by 300,000 to 400,000 distinct CDR3 sequences; around 21% of them were singletons. The ten largest clones add up to around 12% of the sample.

Broad study findings and their caveats: Contracting CD4+ clones were found mainly in CM and EM memory subsets, while CD8+ clones were enriched in EMRA. Some responding clones were found in pre-infection memory, which suggests that pre-existing cross-reactive memory T cells took part in the SARS-CoV-2 response. The second-wave clones that peaked on day 37 were not confirmed to be SARS-CoV-2 specific. From day 15 to 85, contracting clones showed balanced CD4/CD8 phenotypes, whereas a second wave of clones that expanded from day 15 to 37 leaned towards CD4+. The study covered only a couple of mild cases, and larger cohorts including severe cases with pre-infection samples were considered necessary.

Deletion took 3 bases off V and 0 bases off J, with a span of 12 bases between the germline ends. The CDR3, cysteine through phenylalanine, is 16 amino acids long. Only CDR3 DNA is held: 48 bases, read in frame from base 1. For CDR1 and CDR2, the germline V gene lists KGHDR and SFDVKD. Ficoll-Paque density gradient centrifugation was used to isolate PBMCs. The chain joins TRBV24-1 to TRBJ2-3, with the identity of the D gene unclear. The material sequenced was PBMCs or a T cell subset sorted from them (not recorded which). This clonotype was obtained from an adult woman who had mild COVID-19 (a few samples of this study predate the infection). The sample titles of this study are shuffled in the database, so cell type and time point are left out; the donor was told from shared clones. The nucleotide sequence reads TGTGCCACCAGTGATCCGAGGACGAGAAGCACAGATACGCAGTATTTT. Its protein is CATSDPRTRSTDTQYF.